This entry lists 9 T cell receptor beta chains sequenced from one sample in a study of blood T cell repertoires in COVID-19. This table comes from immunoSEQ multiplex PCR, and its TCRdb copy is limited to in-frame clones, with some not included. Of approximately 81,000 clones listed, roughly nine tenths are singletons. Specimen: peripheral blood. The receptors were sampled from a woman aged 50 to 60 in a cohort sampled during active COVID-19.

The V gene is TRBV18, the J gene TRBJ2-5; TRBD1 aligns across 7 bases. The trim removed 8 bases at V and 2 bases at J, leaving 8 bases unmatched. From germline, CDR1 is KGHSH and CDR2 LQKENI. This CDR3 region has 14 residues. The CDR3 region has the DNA TGTGCCAGCACCAGACAGGGACGACAAGAGACCCAGTACTTC. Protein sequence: CASTRQGRQETQYF.

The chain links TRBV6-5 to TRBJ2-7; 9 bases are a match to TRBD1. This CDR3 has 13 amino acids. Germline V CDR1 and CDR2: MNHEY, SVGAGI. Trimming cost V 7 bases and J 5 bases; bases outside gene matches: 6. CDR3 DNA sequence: TGTGCCAGCACCGGGACAGGGTTACACGAGCAGTACTTC. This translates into CASTGTGLHEQYF.

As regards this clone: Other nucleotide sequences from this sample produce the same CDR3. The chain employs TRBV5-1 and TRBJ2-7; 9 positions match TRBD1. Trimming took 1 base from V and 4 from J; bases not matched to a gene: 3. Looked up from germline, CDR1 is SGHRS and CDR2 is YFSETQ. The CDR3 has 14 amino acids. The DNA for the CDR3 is TGCGCCAGCAGCTTGCGGACAGGGGATTACGAGCAGTACTTC. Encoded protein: CASSLRTGDYEQYF.

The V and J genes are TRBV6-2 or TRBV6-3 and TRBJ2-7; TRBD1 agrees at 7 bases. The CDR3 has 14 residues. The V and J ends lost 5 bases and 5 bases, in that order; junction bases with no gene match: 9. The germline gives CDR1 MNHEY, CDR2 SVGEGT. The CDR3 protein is CASSRGQRRDEQYF. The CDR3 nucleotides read TGTGCCAGCAGTCGGGGACAGAGAAGGGACGAGCAGTACTTC.

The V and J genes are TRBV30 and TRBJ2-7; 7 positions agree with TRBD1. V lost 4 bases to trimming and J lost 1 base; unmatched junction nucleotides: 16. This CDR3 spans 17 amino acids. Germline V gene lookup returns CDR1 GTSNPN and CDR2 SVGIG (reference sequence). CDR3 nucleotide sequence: TGTGCCTGGAAACTGTCCACCGGGACAGCAATATCCTACGAGCAGTACTTC. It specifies CAWKLSTGTAISYEQYF. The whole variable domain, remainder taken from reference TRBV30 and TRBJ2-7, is SQTIHQWPATLVQPVGSPLSLECTVEGTSNPNLYWYRQAAGRGLQLLFYSVGIGQISSEVPQNLSASRPQDRQFILSSKKLLLSDSGFYLCAWKLSTGTAISYEQYFGPGTRLTVT.

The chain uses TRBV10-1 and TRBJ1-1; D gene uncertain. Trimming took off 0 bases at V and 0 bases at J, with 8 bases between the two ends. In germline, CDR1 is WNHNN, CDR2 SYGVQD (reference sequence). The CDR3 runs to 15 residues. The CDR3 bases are TGCGCCAGCAGTGAGTCCAGTTATATGAACACTGAAGCTTTCTTT. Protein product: CASSESSYMNTEAFF.

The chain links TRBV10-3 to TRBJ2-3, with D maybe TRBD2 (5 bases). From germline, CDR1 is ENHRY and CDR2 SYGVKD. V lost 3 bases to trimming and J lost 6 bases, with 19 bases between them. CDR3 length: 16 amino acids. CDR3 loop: CAISDRSGLARDTQYF. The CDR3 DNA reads TGTGCCATCAGTGATAGGTCCGGGCTAGCCAGGGATACGCAGTATTTT.

The CDR3 DNA follows: TGTGCCAGCAGCGGGGTGCAGGGTAACTATGGCTACACCTTC. It encodes CASSGVQGNYGYTF. V usage is TRBV11-2 and J usage is TRBJ1-2, with D maybe TRBD1 (5 bases). Germline-derived CDR1 and CDR2 are SGHAT and FQNNGV. CDR3 length: 14 residues. Trimming removed 5 bases from V and 1 base from J, with 11 bases in between.

In DNA form, the CDR3 reads TGTGCCAGCAGTTACCAGGGGATGGTGAACACTGAAGCTTTCTTT. This sequence encodes CASSYQGMVNTEAFF. V usage is TRBV6-5 and J usage is TRBJ1-1, with TRBD1 as a possible D gene (6 bases). Germline assignment: CDR1 MNHEY and CDR2 SVGAGI. The V end was cut by 2 bases, the J end by 0 bases, with 10 bases between. The CDR3 length is 15 residues.